The rows below give T cell receptor beta chains drawn from one sample of a study of T cell changes during pregnancy in multiple sclerosis. Sequenced by immunoSEQ multiplex PCR; TCRdb stores in-frame clones only, minus some. Among more than 30,000 clones listed, roughly 87% were seen once. The sequenced sample was CD8+ T cells from peripheral blood mononuclear cells, obtained in the first trimester of pregnancy. Every receptor here comes from a female donor with multiple sclerosis, enrolled in a pregnancy study. The CDR3 runs from the conserved cysteine through the conserved F or W. D genes are given only for firm matches. Clone size, where shown, is once, few, many, or a class for clones that have expanded.

CDR3	DNA	D	V	J	size
CASSHGQGFKGEAFF	TGCGCCAGCAGCCATGGGCAGGGCTTTAAGGGTGAAGCTTTCTTT	NA	TRBV4-1	TRBJ1-1	NA
CAWMLGHSNTEAFF	TGTGCCTGGATGTTGGGACACTCGAACACTGAAGCTTTCTTT	NA	TRBV30	TRBJ1-1	NA
CASSAGTGGFEPQHF	TGTGCCAGCAGTGCTGGGACAGGGGGCTTCGAGCCCCAGCATTTT	TRBD1	TRBV6-1	TRBJ1-5	NA
CAISRQGRGYTF	TGTGCCATCAGTAGACAGGGCCGGGGCTACACCTTC	TRBD1	TRBV10-3	TRBJ1-2	once
CASSLDPEANSPLHF	TGTGCCAGCAGCTTGGACCCCGAGGCTAATTCACCCCTCCACTTT	NA	TRBV5-4	TRBJ1-6	NA
CASSLRDTQETQYF	TGTGCCAGCAGCCTCCGGGACACACAAGAGACCCAGTACTTC	NA	TRBV7-8	TRBJ2-5	NA
CASSFWVSGSPRYF	TGTGCCAGCAGCTTTTGGGTTTCCGGGTCTCCGAGGTACTTC	NA	TRBV5-6	TRBJ2-7	NA
CASSARQGERFFSPLHF	TGTGCCAGCAGTGCCCGACAGGGGGAGCGCTTTTTTTCGCCCCTCCACTTT	TRBD1	TRBV27	TRBJ1-6	NA
CASRSSGAYEQYF	TGTGCCAGCAGGTCTAGCGGGGCCTACGAGCAGTACTTC	TRBD2	TRBV28	TRBJ2-7	few
CASGVDRGQEQYF	TGTGCCAGCGGGGTGGACAGGGGTCAAGAGCAGTACTTC	TRBD1	TRBV11-2	TRBJ2-7	NA
CASRVALNTEAFF	TGTGCCAGCAGGGTTGCGTTGAACACTGAAGCTTTCTTT	NA	TRBV6-5	TRBJ1-1	NA
CASSPRHSGRAGDEQFF	TGTGCCAGCAGCCCTAGGCATAGCGGGAGGGCCGGGGATGAGCAGTTCTTC	TRBD2	TRBV7-8	TRBJ2-1	NA
CASRGLSGQFYGYTF	TGTGCCAGCAGGGGCCTCTCGGGACAGTTCTATGGCTACACCTTC	TRBD1	TRBV6-1	TRBJ1-2	NA
CASSFREVYNEQFF	TGCGCCAGCAGCTTTCGGGAGGTCTACAATGAGCAGTTCTTC	TRBD2	TRBV4-1	TRBJ2-1	few
CASSPRTALNTEAFF	TGTGCCAGCAGCCCAAGAACAGCTTTGAACACTGAAGCTTTCTTT	NA	TRBV9	TRBJ1-1	NA
CASSQVASGTGELFF	TGCGCCAGCAGCCAAGTCGCTAGCGGGACCGGGGAGCTGTTTTTT	TRBD2	TRBV4-3	TRBJ2-2	once
CASRTGTHSYNEQFF	TGTGCCAGCCGCACCGGGACACACTCCTACAATGAGCAGTTCTTC	NA	TRBV5-7	TRBJ2-1	NA
CASSLSSGGYGYTF	TGTGCCAGCAGTTTGAGTTCCGGGGGCTATGGCTACACCTTC	NA	TRBV28	TRBJ1-2	NA
CASNKAGASPDTQYF	TGTGCCAGCAACAAAGCGGGGGCAAGCCCAGATACGCAGTATTTT	TRBD2	TRBV13	TRBJ2-3	NA
CASSLGTGVRNEKLFF	TGTGCCAGCAGCTTAGGGACAGGGGTCCGTAATGAAAAACTGTTTTTT	TRBD1	TRBV11-2	TRBJ1-4	NA
CASSLSTDTQYF	TGCGCCAGCAGCCTATCCACAGATACGCAGTATTTT	NA	TRBV5-1	TRBJ2-3	NA
CASSFDAEVEQFF	TGTGCCAGCAGTTTTGATGCGGAGGTTGAGCAGTTCTTC	NA	TRBV27	TRBJ2-1	NA
CSMITDSNEQFF	TGCAGCATGATAACTGATTCCAATGAGCAGTTCTTC	NA	TRBV29-1	TRBJ2-1	NA
CASSQDRGQGFYEQYF	TGCGCCAGCAGCCAAGATCGGGGACAGGGTTTCTACGAGCAGTACTTC	TRBD1	TRBV4-3	TRBJ2-7	NA
CASSTNEQFF	TGTGCCAGCAGTACTAATGAGCAGTTCTTC	NA	TRBV28	TRBJ2-1	NA